The next 30 T cell receptor beta chains were all read from a single sample in a study of blood T cell repertoires in COVID-19. This table comes from immunoSEQ multiplex PCR, and its TCRdb copy is limited to in-frame clones, with some not included. The sample has more than 95,000 clones; 82% are singletons. The sequenced sample consisted of peripheral blood. The receptors here all came from a man between 60 and 70 years old with acute or convalescent COVID-19.

This sequence joins TRBV5-4 and TRBJ2-3; 8 bases fit TRBD2. Germline V gives CDR1 SGHNT, CDR2 YYREEE (reference sequence). V shed 2 bases and J 6 bases; nucleotides not matched to a gene: 11. The CDR3 is 16 residues long. Here the CDR3 reads CASSLGREAFGDTQYF. The CDR3 DNA follows: TGTGCCAGCAGCTTAGGGCGGGAGGCCTTCGGGGATACGCAGTATTTT.

The genes are TRBV5-1 and TRBJ2-7, with 7 bases aligning to TRBD2. CDR3 length equals 13 residues. Germline V gene data show CDR1 as SGHRS and CDR2 as YFSETQ. Losses at the gene ends were 5 bases for V and 5 bases for J; bases not matched to a gene: 7. CDR3 amino acids: CASSIVTSDEQYF. CDR3 DNA sequence: TGCGCCAGCAGTATCGTTACTAGCGACGAGCAGTACTTC.

V usage is TRBV18 and J usage is TRBJ2-3; TRBD2 matches 8 bases. There are 16 residues in the CDR3. Looked up from germline, CDR1 is KGHSH and CDR2 is LQKENI. J was trimmed by 2 bases and V by 6 bases; bases with no gene match: 10. CDR3 sequence (DNA): TGTGCCAGCTCTCCCATTAGCGGGGAGATCACAGATACGCAGTATTTT. As protein: CASSPISGEITDTQYF.

The genes are TRBV6-5 and TRBJ2-5; 7 bases are shared with TRBD2. V shed 6 bases, J shed 4 bases, and the junction held 5 bases outside the gene matches. The CDR3 loop spans 13 amino acids. The germline gives CDR1 MNHEY, CDR2 SVGAGI. CDR3 sequence reads: CASSGGRGETQYF. In nucleotides, the CDR3 is TGTGCCAGCAGCGGGGGGAGAGGAGAGACCCAGTACTTC.

V and J are TRBV7-2 and TRBJ2-3; perhaps TRBD1 as D (5 bases). The germline V gene has CDR1 SGHTA and CDR2 FQGNSA. The CDR3 covers 14 residues. Trimming took 3 bases from V and 0 from J, leaving 7 bases between them. CDR3 sequence: CASSFRVSTDTQYF. The CDR3 bases are TGTGCCAGCAGCTTCAGGGTGAGCACAGATACGCAGTATTTT.

The chain uses TRBV10-3 and TRBJ2-1; 8 positions match TRBD1. Germline assignment: CDR1 ENHRY and CDR2 SYGVKD. Losses at the gene ends were 3 bases for V and 6 bases for J; bases not matched to a gene: 7. The CDR3 has 15 residues. The CDR3 DNA sequence: TGTGCCATCAGTGACAGGGGGCTAGTCTCCAATGAGCAGTTCTTC. Amino acid sequence: CAISDRGLVSNEQFF.

V gene TRBV7-8 combines with J gene TRBJ2-1; 7 bases map to TRBD2. V dropped 1 base and J dropped 8; count of bases not matched to a gene: 5. The germline gives CDR1 SGHVS, CDR2 FQNEAQ. The CDR3 has 14 amino acids. The CDR3 is CASSLVAGTHEQFF. The CDR3 nucleotides read TGTGCCAGCAGCTTAGTAGCGGGTACCCATGAGCAGTTCTTC. The full variable domain, with the rest looked up from reference TRBV7-8 and TRBJ2-1, is GAGVSQSPRYKVAKRGQDVALRCDPISGHVSLFWYQQALGQGPEFLTYFQNEAQLDKSGLPSDRFFAERPEGSVSTLKIQRTQQEDSAVYLCASSLVAGTHEQFFGPGTRLTVL.

The chain is built from TRBV4-3 and TRBJ2-3; possible D gene TRBD1, 5 bases. Germline V gene sequence: CDR1 LGHNA, CDR2 YSLEER. V lost 0 bases and J 4 bases, leaving 17 bases between the germline ends. This CDR3 has 17 residues. CDR3 sequence (DNA): TGCGCCAGCAGCCAAGATCAGATGGGGCGCTGGGCAGATACGCAGTATTTT. This translates into CASSQDQMGRWADTQYF.

V is TRBV14 and J is TRBJ2-7; 9 bases fit TRBD1. The CDR3 extends over 18 amino acids. V lost 1 base, J lost 4 bases, and 14 bases stayed unmatched. Looked up from germline, CDR1 is SGHDN and CDR2 is FVKESK. The CDR3 nucleotides read TGTGCCAGCAGCCAAGGCATTACCGGGACAGGGTGGACTTACGAGCAGTACTTC. Translating it yields CASSQGITGTGWTYEQYF. Drawing the rest from reference TRBV14 and TRBJ2-7, the complete variable domain is EAGVTQFPSHSVIEKGQTVTLRCDPISGHDNLYWYRRVMGKEIKFLLHFVKESKQDESGMPNNRFLAERTGGTYSTLKVQPAELEDSGVYFCASSQGITGTGWTYEQYFGPGTRLTVT.

The V gene is TRBV7-3, the J gene TRBJ2-3; D may be TRBD2 (6 bases). Germline-derived CDR1 and CDR2 are SGHTA and FQGTGA. V lost 4 bases to trimming and J lost 0 bases, with 14 bases between them. This CDR3 contains 16 residues. CDR3 region: CASSYEPGVSTDTQYF. The CDR3 nucleotides read TGTGCCAGCAGCTACGAGCCGGGGGTTAGCACAGATACGCAGTATTTT.

V and J are TRBV29-1 and TRBJ2-1; D might be TRBD1 (6 bases). Germline V gives CDR1 SQVTM, CDR2 ANQGSEA. The CDR3 extends over 13 amino acids. V was pared by 4 bases and J by 3 bases, with 10 bases between. The CDR3 nucleotides read TGCAGCGTTGGACAGGACAACTACAATGAGCAGTTCTTC. This codes for CSVGQDNYNEQFF.

The gene calls are TRBV12-5 and TRBJ1-1, with D unclear. This CDR3 is 13 amino acids long. Germline loops: CDR1 LGHNT, CDR2 FRNRAP. Between the trimmed V and J ends, which lost 6 bases and 0 bases, there was a span of 8 bases. For the CDR3, the DNA is TGTGCTAGTGGGCGGAACCTGAACACTGAAGCTTTCTTT. Its translation is CASGRNLNTEAFF. The full variable domain, its missing parts supplied by reference TRBV12-5 and TRBJ1-1, is DARVTQTPRHKVTEMGQEVTMRCQPILGHNTVFWYRQTMMQGLELLAYFRNRAPLDDSGMPKDRFSAEMPDATLATLKIQPSEPRDSAVYFCASGRNLNTEAFFGQGTRLTVV.

This rearrangement joins TRBV30 to TRBJ2-1, with 10 positions matching TRBD2. The V segment lost 4 bases and the J segment 5 bases; nucleotides outside the gene matches: 11. The CDR3 contains 16 residues. CDR1 GTSNPN and CDR2 SVGIG come from the germline V gene (reference sequence). CDR3 in DNA: TGTGCCTGGATTCCCAAACCGGGACTAGCGAACAATGAGCAGTTCTTC. The encoded protein is CAWIPKPGLANNEQFF. The full variable domain, completed using reference TRBV30 and TRBJ2-1, is SQTIHQWPATLVQPVGSPLSLECTVEGTSNPNLYWYRQAAGRGLQLLFYSVGIGQISSEVPQNLSASRPQDRQFILSSKKLLLSDSGFYLCAWIPKPGLANNEQFFGPGTRLTVL.

In its sample, this clone was seen a few times. In the same sample, other DNA sequences code for this CDR3. The rearrangement joins TRBV11-3 to TRBJ1-6; possibly TRBD1 for D (5 bases). This CDR3 has 14 amino acids. The V gene's germline CDR1 is SGHNT and CDR2 YENEEA. Between the trimmed V and J ends, which lost 2 bases and 9 bases, there was a span of 11 bases. DNA of the CDR3: TGTGCCAGCAGCTTACAGGGAATAGTTTCACCCCTCCACTTT. The encoded protein is CASSLQGIVSPLHF.

This chain uses TRBV2 with TRBJ2-1; TRBD1 is a possible D gene (6 bases). With 2 bases removed from V and 1 base from J, the gap between germline ends came to 15 bases. Looked up from germline, CDR1 is SNHLY and CDR2 is FYNNEI. The CDR3 runs 17 residues. CDR3 sequence: CASSEMGTRGSYNEQFF. The CDR3 nucleotides are TGTGCCAGCAGTGAAATGGGGACAAGGGGATCCTACAATGAGCAGTTCTTC.

V and J are TRBV5-8 and TRBJ1-2; the D gene is possibly TRBD1 (6 bases). Per germline, CDR1 SGHTS and CDR2 YDEGEE. The V end lost 7 bases, the J end lost 7 bases, and 20 bases lay between the germline ends. The CDR3 runs 14 residues. The CDR3 sequence is CASGHPGTRAGYTF. CDR3 in DNA: TGTGCCAGCGGCCACCCCGGGACAAGGGCTGGCTACACCTTC.

This chain joins TRBV7-9 and TRBJ2-1; D might be TRBD1 (5 bases). This CDR3 comprises 15 residues. Per germline, CDR1 SEHNR and CDR2 FQNEAQ (reference sequence). V was cut by 3 bases and J by 7 bases, with 16 bases left in between. The CDR3 loop is CASSFRQGLENEQFF. The CDR3 nucleotides are TGTGCCAGCAGCTTCCGGCAGGGATTGGAGAATGAGCAGTTCTTC.

This chain connects TRBV15 to TRBJ1-1; D uncertain. The V gene's germline CDR1 is LNHNV and CDR2 YYDKDF (reference sequence). Trimming removed 0 bases at V and 1 base at J, with 18 bases between. CDR3 length: 18 residues. DNA of the CDR3: TGTGCCACCAGCAGAGATAGGCGCCGGGGATTGGGGAACACTGAAGCTTTCTTT. Translating it yields CATSRDRRRGLGNTEAFF.

The rearrangement joins TRBV9 to TRBJ1-1; no clear D. Germline loops: CDR1 SGDLS, CDR2 YYNGEE. CDR3 length equals 15 residues. V gave up 0 bases and J gave up 7 bases, with 16 bases separating them. CDR3 coding DNA: TGTGCCAGCAGCGTAGGAGGAGACCCGATAAGTGAAGCTTTCTTT. Encoded protein: CASSVGGDPISEAFF.

This clone occurred a few times. The chain carries TRBV5-1 and TRBJ2-2; D possibly corresponds to TRBD2 (6 bases). CDR1 is SGHRS and CDR2 is YFSETQ in the germline V gene. V dropped 1 base and J dropped 2 bases, with 9 bases sitting between them. The CDR3 length is 15 residues. CDR3 nucleotide sequence: TGCGCCAGCAGCTTGATAGCGGCCAACACCGGGGAGCTGTTTTTT. This codes for CASSLIAANTGELFF.

The CDR3: CASSFSEGPHEQYF. DNA of the CDR3: TGTGCCAGCAGCTTTTCCGAGGGTCCCCACGAGCAGTACTTC. The chain is built from TRBV11-2 and TRBJ2-7, with TRBD2 as a possible D gene (5 bases). Germline loops: CDR1 SGHAT, CDR2 FQNNGV. The V end was cut by 3 bases, the J end by 5 bases, with 14 bases between. The CDR3 is 14 amino acids.

V gene TRBV5-4 combines with J gene TRBJ2-4; 7 positions agree with TRBD1. Germline V gene lookup returns CDR1 SGHNT and CDR2 YYREEE (reference sequence). The J segment lost 0 bases and the V segment lost 4 bases, leaving 7 bases of the junction unmatched. The CDR3 spans 16 residues. The CDR3 coding sequence is TGTGCCAGCAGCGCCCGACAGGGAATAGCCAAAAACATTCAGTACTTC. It is translated as CASSARQGIAKNIQYF. Full variable domain (rest looked up from reference TRBV5-4 and TRBJ2-4): ETGVTQSPTHLIKTRGQQVTLRCSSQSGHNTVSWYQQALGQGPQFIFQYYREEENGRGNFPPRFSGLQFPNYSSELNVNALELDDSALYLCASSARQGIAKNIQYFGAGTRLSVL.

This clone was seen once. J is TRBJ2-5 and V is TRBV6-5; TRBD1 agrees at 10 bases. Germline-derived CDR1 and CDR2 are MNHEY and SVGAGI. Trimming took 6 bases from V and 5 from J; bases not matched to a gene: 9. This CDR3 region has 15 residues. The CDR3 sequence is CASRRTGTGVETQYF. The CDR3 bases are TGTGCCAGCAGACGGACCGGGACAGGGGTGGAGACCCAGTACTTC.

This chain connects TRBV6-5 to TRBJ2-5, with TRBD2 as a possible D gene (6 bases). With 6 bases removed from V and 0 bases from J, the gap between germline ends came to 11 bases. Germline V lookup: CDR1 MNHEY, CDR2 SVGAGI. The CDR3 extends over 14 amino acids. In DNA form, the CDR3 reads TGTGCCAGCAGCCGGGGACTGTACCAAGAGACCCAGTACTTC. It encodes CASSRGLYQETQYF.

V is TRBV19 and J is TRBJ1-3; D may be TRBD1 (6 bases). The germline CDR1 and CDR2 sequences are LNHDA and SQIVND (reference sequence). This CDR3 contains 17 residues. Trimming stripped 0 bases from V and 3 bases from J, with 15 bases between. CDR3 in amino acids: CASSIDIGGALGNTIYF. As DNA, the CDR3 is TGTGCCAGTAGTATAGACATCGGGGGGGCGCTTGGAAACACCATATATTTT. The full variable domain, completed using reference TRBV19 and TRBJ1-3, is DGGITQSPKYLFRKEGQNVTLSCEQNLNHDAMYWYRQDPGQGLRLIYYSQIVNDFQKGDIAEGYSVSREKKESFPLTVTSAQKNPTAFYLCASSIDIGGALGNTIYFGEGSWLTVV.

This sequence joins TRBV3-1 (or the pseudogene TRBV3-2) and TRBJ1-1; D is perhaps TRBD1 (5 bases). CDR1 LGHDT and CDR2 YNNKEL come from the germline V gene (reference sequence). Trimming shortened V by 2 bases and J by 2 bases, and 18 bases separated the two germline ends. The CDR3 extends over 17 amino acids. The CDR3 nucleotides are TGTGCCAGCAGCCAACTTCGTGGGGGGGAGGATAACACTGAAGCTTTCTTT. Protein product: CASSQLRGGEDNTEAFF.

The chain is built from TRBV6-4 and TRBJ2-4; 8 nucleotides agree with TRBD2. CDR1 is MRHNA, CDR2 SNTAGT, per germline. CDR3 size: 15 residues. After removal of 6 bases from V and 6 bases from J, the junction contained 10 bases not matched to a gene. The CDR3 bases are TGTGCCAGCAGCGTACTAGCGGTTTATGGAAACATTCAGTACTTC. It is translated as CASSVLAVYGNIQYF.

This clone appeared a single time. The chain combines TRBV18 with TRBJ2-3; the match to TRBD2 covers 13 bases. CDR1 and CDR2 from the germline V gene are KGHSH and LQKENI. J lost 0 bases, V lost 2 bases, and 5 bases had no gene match. CDR3 length: 18 amino acids. The CDR3, as DNA: TGTGCCAGCTCACCATGGGCGGGACTAGCGGGGAGCACAGATACGCAGTATTTT. Protein sequence: CASSPWAGLAGSTDTQYF.

This CDR3 is CASSRGNTEAFF. The DNA for the CDR3 is TGTGCCAGCAGCAGGGGGAACACTGAAGCTTTCTTT. The chain carries TRBV3-1 (or the pseudogene TRBV3-2) and TRBJ1-1; D might be TRBD1 (5 bases). The CDR3 has 12 amino acids. V was cut by 5 bases and J by 1 base, with 5 bases left in between. The germline V gene has CDR1 LGHDT and CDR2 YNNKEL (reference sequence).

The chain carries TRBV20-1 and TRBJ2-1; 14 nucleotides line up with TRBD2. Germline V lookup: CDR1 DFQATT, CDR2 SNEGSKA (reference sequence). The CDR3 length is 14 residues. V was pared by 3 bases and J by 9 bases, with 4 bases of the junction left unmatched. The CDR3 loop reads CSASSGTSGSEQFF. The DNA for the CDR3 is TGCAGTGCTAGTTCCGGGACTAGCGGGAGTGAGCAGTTCTTC.